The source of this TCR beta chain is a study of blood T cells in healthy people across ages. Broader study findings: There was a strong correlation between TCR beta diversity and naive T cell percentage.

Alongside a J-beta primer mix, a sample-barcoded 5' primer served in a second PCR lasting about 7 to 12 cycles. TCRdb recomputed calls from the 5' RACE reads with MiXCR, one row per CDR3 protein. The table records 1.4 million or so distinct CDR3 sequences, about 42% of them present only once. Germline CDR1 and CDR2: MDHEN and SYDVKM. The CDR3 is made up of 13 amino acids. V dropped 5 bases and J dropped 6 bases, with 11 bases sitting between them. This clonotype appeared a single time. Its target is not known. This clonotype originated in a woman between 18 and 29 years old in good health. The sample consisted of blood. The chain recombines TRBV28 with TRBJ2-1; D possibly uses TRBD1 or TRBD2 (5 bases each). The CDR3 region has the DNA TGTGCCAGCAGTGAGGGCGACAGCAATGAGCAGTTCTTC. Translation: CASSEGDSNEQFF.